The clone carrying this T cell receptor beta chain was detected ten times or more. The antigen is undetermined. Source material for PBMCs was about 11 ml fresh peripheral blood. The CDR3 is 15 amino acids. Germline V gene data show CDR1 as LNHNV and CDR2 as YYDKDF (reference sequence). V dropped 1 base and J dropped 2 bases, with 12 bases sitting between them. This entry is derived from a study of T cells in Graves' hyperthyroidism and ophthalmopathy. Overall study findings and caveats: Blood held most thyroid clonotypes expanded above 0.001 frequency.

RNA transcripts provided the source from which TCR beta CDR3 regions were amplified. During a first-round RT-PCR of the TCR CDR3, the HTBI primer set was used. A single record per CDR3 protein comes from TCRdb applying MiXCR to the multiplex PCR reads. Of about 460,000 distinct CDR3 sequences listed, 20% to 25% are singletons. Source material: blood. The sequence was collected from a woman in her seventies with Graves' ophthalmopathy. This chain connects TRBV15 to TRBJ2-7, with a weak D call TRBD2 (5 bases). CDR3 nucleotide sequence: TGTGCCACCAGCAGAGGAGGTGGACTCACCTACGAGCAGTACTTC. Protein: CATSRGGGLTYEQYF.